These 15 T cell receptor beta chains came from one sample sequenced in a study of T cell repertoires in cytomegalovirus infection. Their specific antigens are unknown. TCRdb processed the reads anew with MiXCR; each CDR3 protein has one entry. The data hold approximately 730,000 distinct CDR3 sequences, with about 33% observed a single time. Sequencing was performed on cultured PBMCs, taken from culture after CMV antigen stimulation. Receptor source: a human donor in good health (CMV status not recorded). Some clones in this sample may be carry-over from other donors' samples.

In its sample, this clonotype was seen a few times. This chain joins TRBV6-2 or TRBV6-3 and TRBJ2-7; 13 nucleotides line up with TRBD2. Germline assignment: CDR1 MNHEY and CDR2 SVGEGT. The CDR3 is 14 amino acids. V gave up 2 bases and J gave up 7 bases; unmatched junction bases: 2. The CDR3 region has the DNA TGTGCCAGCAGTTACGGGACTAGCGGGGCGGAGCAGTACTTC. It codes for CASSYGTSGAEQYF.

This clonotype has at least ten counts. This chain connects TRBV7-2 to TRBJ1-1; 8 bases map to TRBD1. Looked up from germline, CDR1 is SGHTA and CDR2 is FQGNSA. V was clipped by 5 bases and J by 11 bases; unmatched bases: 10. The CDR3 contains 13 residues. This CDR3 is CASSPRQGTEAFF. CDR3 DNA sequence: TGTGCCAGCAGCCCCCGACAGGGGACGGAGGCTTTCTTT.

This clonotype has a handful of counts. The chain combines TRBV4-1 with TRBJ2-1, with unresolved D. This CDR3 comprises 16 residues. Germline V gives CDR1 MGHRA, CDR2 YSYEKL. The germline V and J ends were trimmed by 2 bases and 0 bases, with 11 bases remaining between them. As DNA, the CDR3 is TGCGCCAGCAGCCAACCGGGTGCGAGCTCCTACAATGAGCAGTTCTTC. Encoded protein: CASSQPGASSYNEQFF.

The table lists this clonotype with a few counts. The V call is TRBV5-1, the J call TRBJ2-5, with D uncertain. CDR3 size: 14 residues. The V gene's germline CDR1 is SGHRS and CDR2 YFSETQ. V was pared by 0 bases and J by 1 base, with 7 bases between. DNA of the CDR3: TGCGCCAGCAGCTTGGACGGACGCCAAGAGACCCAGTACTTC. Its translation: CASSLDGRQETQYF.

The gene calls are TRBV3-1 and TRBJ1-4; D is undetermined. CDR3 size: 14 residues. Germline V lookup: CDR1 LGHDT, CDR2 YNNKEL (reference sequence). Trimming shortened V by 5 bases and J by 5 bases, and 12 bases separated the two germline ends. CDR3 nucleotides: TGTGCCAGCAGCATCAGATCCTCCAATGAAAAACTGTTTTTT. Its translation: CASSIRSSNEKLFF.

This rearrangement joins TRBV6-2 or TRBV6-3 to TRBJ2-1, with TRBD2 matching 11 bases. CDR1 and CDR2 from the germline V gene are MNHEY and SVGEGT. The CDR3 covers 17 residues. V dropped 2 bases and J dropped 7; count of bases not matched to a gene: 10. CDR3 DNA sequence: TGTGCCAGCAGTTACCGAATAGCGGGAGGGCCGGGGAATGAGCAGTTCTTC. This sequence encodes CASSYRIAGGPGNEQFF.

The V call is TRBV28, the J call TRBJ2-6; D is unresolved. Trimming cost V 6 bases and J 0 bases, with 21 bases left between them. CDR1 and CDR2 (germline): MDHEN, SYDVKM. The CDR3 length is 19 residues. The CDR3, as DNA: TGTGCCAGCAGCGACGTGTTCGGGCCACGTAGCTCTGGGGCCAACGTCCTGACTTTC. This codes for CASSDVFGPRSSGANVLTF.

In this sample, this clonotype turned up many times. J is TRBJ1-5 and V is TRBV7-2; D unclear. There are 15 residues in the CDR3. Trimming took off 3 bases at V and 2 bases at J, with 11 bases between the two ends. Germline CDR1 reads SGHTA; CDR2 reads FQGNSA. CDR3 sequence: CASSFLAGGNQPQHF. CDR3 nucleotide sequence: TGTGCCAGCAGCTTCCTCGCCGGAGGCAATCAGCCCCAGCATTTT.

The J gene is TRBJ1-3, the V gene TRBV2; no definite D call. The CDR3 is made up of 14 amino acids. Trimming removed 6 bases from V and 1 base from J, with 10 bases in between. The germline gives CDR1 SNHLY, CDR2 FYNNEI. CDR3 nucleotides: TGTGCCAGCAGCCTTAAGCGGTCTGGAAACACCATATATTTT. Amino acids: CASSLKRSGNTIYF. Based on the CDR3 plus reference TRBV2 and TRBJ1-3, the full variable domain is EPEVTQTPSHQVTQMGQEVILRCVPISNHLYFYWYRQILGQKVEFLVSFYNNEISEKSEIFDDQFSVERPDGSNFTLKIRSTKLEDSAMYFCASSLKRSGNTIYFGEGSWLTVV.

The chain carries TRBV20-1 and TRBJ2-1; possibly TRBD1 for D (5 bases). The ends were cut back, 1 base at V and 0 bases at J, with 10 bases in the middle. Germline V gives CDR1 DFQATT, CDR2 SNEGSKA (reference sequence). The CDR3 extends over 15 amino acids. In nucleotides, the CDR3 is TGCAGTGCTAGAGGACAGTTGAGCTCCTACAATGAGCAGTTCTTC. It is translated as CSARGQLSSYNEQFF.

The chain recombines TRBV12-3 or TRBV12-4 with TRBJ1-1; TRBD1 is a possible D gene (5 bases). The ends were cut back, 3 bases at V and 4 bases at J, with 12 bases in the middle. The CDR3 is 14 amino acids. The CDR3 region is CASSFQGGVTEAFF. Here the CDR3 DNA reads TGTGCCAGCAGTTTCCAGGGCGGGGTCACTGAAGCTTTCTTT.

This clonotype was recorded a few times. The gene calls are TRBV12-5 and TRBJ1-5, with D hard to call. V gave up 4 bases and J gave up 0 bases, with 4 bases separating them. Germline CDR1 reads LGHNT; CDR2 reads FRNRAP. This CDR3 is 13 amino acids long. The CDR3, as DNA: TGTGCTAGTGGTTCCAATAGCAATCAGCCCCAGCATTTT. Its translation: CASGSNSNQPQHF.

In this sample, this clonotype turned up many times. The chain links TRBV15 to TRBJ2-3; D is unclear. The CDR3 has 13 residues. Trimming removed 9 bases from V and 2 bases from J, with 12 bases in between. Looked up from germline, CDR1 is LNHNV and CDR2 is YYDKDF (reference sequence). CDR3: CATNAGITDTQYF. The CDR3 nucleotides read TGTGCCACGAACGCCGGAATCACAGATACGCAGTATTTT.

This clonotype was seen only a few times. The chain links TRBV12-3 or TRBV12-4 to TRBJ2-1, with TRBD2 identical over 8 bases. The CDR3 is 18 amino acids. V was pared by 7 bases and J by 0 bases, with 14 bases of the junction left unmatched. CDR3 nucleotides: TGTGCCAGCAACTCCCCTTTGGAGCGGGGGAGCTCCTACAATGAGCAGTTCTTC. This gives the protein CASNSPLERGSSYNEQFF.

This chain joins TRBV2 and TRBJ1-1, with D unclear. V lost 5 bases to trimming and J lost 7 bases, with 17 bases between them. This CDR3 is 14 amino acids long. Germline V CDR1 and CDR2: SNHLY, FYNNEI. This CDR3 is CASSFRRRTYEAFF. CDR3 bases: TGTGCCAGCAGTTTCCGACGGCGGACTTATGAAGCTTTCTTT.